This T cell receptor (beta chain) was obtained from a study of patients and donors after allogeneic stem cell transplantation. The CDR3 runs to 15 residues. Trimming cost V 2 bases and J 4 bases, with 14 bases left between them. CDR1 and CDR2 from the germline V gene are MNHEY and SVGAGI. TCRdb processed the RT-PCR reads anew with MiXCR; each CDR3 protein has one entry. The table shows roughly 960,000 distinct CDR3 sequences, with roughly 18% occurring only once. The V and J genes are TRBV6-5 and TRBJ1-1; no clear D. Sequencing was performed on blood, either unsorted or a sorted T cell fraction (not recorded which). This TCR came from a human donor who was either an allogeneic HSCT recipient or a stem cell or donor lymphocyte infusion donor (not recorded which). It is not recorded whose cells these are; they may come from a transplant donor. CDR3 loop: CASSYTTHGSTEAFF. Written as DNA, the CDR3 is TGTGCCAGCAGTTACACTACCCATGGGAGCACTGAAGCTTTCTTT.